In this sample, the clone carrying this TCR beta chain turned up a few times. The CDR3 contains 15 residues. V trimming: 3 bases; J trimming: 4 bases; junction bases outside the gene matches: 6. Germline V CDR1 and CDR2: MDHEN, SYDVKM. This entry is derived from a study of blood T cell repertoires in COVID-19. The data were produced by immunoSEQ multiplex PCR, yet TCRdb's version contains in-frame clones alone and is incomplete. The sample lists about 120,000 clones, roughly 84% occurring once. The chain carries TRBV28 and TRBJ2-7; 10 bases align to TRBD2. The receptor comes from a woman aged 80 or over with acute or convalescent COVID-19. Source material: peripheral blood. The CDR3 region has the DNA TGTGCCAGCAGTTTTTCTAGGACTAGCGGTTACGAGCAGTACTTC. Translated, it gives CASSFSRTSGYEQYF.